One and the same sample provided the 31 T cell receptor beta chains below, sequenced in a study of T cell changes during pregnancy in multiple sclerosis. Clones were read by immunoSEQ multiplex PCR, and TCRdb kept only the in-frame ones, dropping some. In the table there are about 41,000 clones, 70% to 90% of which are singletons. Material: CD4+ T cells from peripheral blood mononuclear cells, obtained in the first trimester of pregnancy. All receptors come from a female donor with multiple sclerosis, enrolled in a pregnancy study.

The rearrangement joins TRBV4-1 to TRBJ2-2; possibly TRBD1 for D (6 bases). CDR3 size: 16 residues. Germline-derived CDR1 and CDR2 are MGHRA and YSYEKL. The V gene lost 0 bases and the J gene lost 4 bases, with 12 bases spanning the gap. The CDR3 loop is CASSQEATGVTGELFF. DNA for the CDR3: TGCGCCAGCAGCCAAGAAGCGACAGGCGTCACCGGGGAGCTGTTTTTT.

The chain joins TRBV6-1 to TRBJ1-1, with no clear D. Trimming removed 6 bases at V and 0 bases at J, with 5 bases between. The germline gives CDR1 MNHNS, CDR2 SASEGT. The CDR3 is 12 residues long. The CDR3 DNA reads TGTGCCAGCAGGAGCATGAACACTGAAGCTTTCTTT. It yields the protein CASRSMNTEAFF.

The chain has TRBV28 and TRBJ1-5; D not certain. Germline loops: CDR1 MDHEN, CDR2 SYDVKM. This CDR3 is 14 amino acids long. V was cut by 7 bases and J by 7 bases, with 17 bases left in between. CDR3 protein: CASNPFRTGQPQHF. CDR3 nucleotides: TGTGCCAGCAACCCCTTTCGGACGGGACAGCCCCAGCATTTT.

The chain employs TRBV6-4 and TRBJ1-5, with D unresolved. With 3 bases removed from V and 4 bases from J, the gap between germline ends came to 7 bases. The CDR3 is made up of 13 amino acids. Germline CDR1 reads MRHNA; CDR2 reads SNTAGT. CDR3 nucleotide sequence: TGTGCCAGCAGTGATACAGTAAATCAGCCCCAGCATTTT. It specifies CASSDTVNQPQHF.

As DNA, the CDR3 is TGTGCCAGCAGCAAGCCGCGAGGGTGGGGATACAATGAGCAGTTCTTC. The encoded protein is CASSKPRGWGYNEQFF. The chain combines TRBV7-2 with TRBJ2-1, with a possible D match to TRBD2 (5 bases). The germline V gene has CDR1 SGHTA and CDR2 FQGNSA. The CDR3 has 16 amino acids. Trimming took off 5 bases at V and 4 bases at J, with 18 bases between the two ends. Drawing the rest from reference TRBV7-2 and TRBJ2-1, the complete variable domain is GAGVSQSPSNKVTEKGKDVELRCDPISGHTALYWYRQSLGQGLEFLIYFQGNSAPDKSGLPSDRFSAERTGGSVSTLTIQRTQQEDSAVYLCASSKPRGWGYNEQFFGPGTRLTVL.

The chain couples TRBV19 to TRBJ1-2; maybe TRBD1 (5 bases). The CDR3 is made up of 13 amino acids. In germline, CDR1 is LNHDA, CDR2 SQIVND (reference sequence). CDR3: CASSGDGSYGYTF. In DNA, the CDR3 is TGTGCATCGTCGGGGGATGGGAGCTATGGCTACACCTTC.

V gene TRBV7-9 combines with J gene TRBJ2-5; D call uncertain. The germline CDR1 and CDR2 sequences are SEHNR and FQNEAQ (reference sequence). The length of the CDR3 is 14 residues. The V and J ends lost 4 bases and 1 base respectively, with 10 bases between them. CDR3 protein: CASSYGSIQETQYF. The CDR3 coding sequence is TGTGCCAGCAGCTACGGGTCTATCCAAGAGACCCAGTACTTC.

V is TRBV18 and J is TRBJ2-1; D is perhaps TRBD2 (6 bases). The CDR3 loop spans 17 amino acids. Germline assignment: CDR1 KGHSH and CDR2 LQKENI. V lost 3 bases to trimming and J lost 0 bases, with 15 bases between them. The CDR3 loop is CASSPEPLTSSYNEQFF. The CDR3 DNA sequence: TGTGCCAGCTCACCGGAACCCCTGACTAGCTCCTACAATGAGCAGTTCTTC. The full variable domain, completed using reference TRBV18 and TRBJ2-1, is NAGVMQNPRHLVRRRGQEARLRCSPMKGHSHVYWYRQLPEEGLKFMVYLQKENIIDESGMPKERFSAEFPKEGPSILRIQQVVRGDSAAYFCASSPEPLTSSYNEQFFGPGTRLTVL.

The chain carries TRBV4-2 and TRBJ2-3, with TRBD2 matching 12 bases. Germline V gene sequence: CDR1 LGHNA, CDR2 YNFKEQ. Unmatched junction bases numbered 4, after V lost 4 bases and J lost 2 bases. CDR3 size: 16 residues. CDR3 nucleotide sequence: TGTGCCAGCAGCCGCCGACTAGCGGGGGACACAGATACGCAGTATTTT. Residues: CASSRRLAGDTDTQYF.

V is TRBV30 and J is TRBJ2-7, with 13 bases fitting TRBD2. CDR1 is GTSNPN, CDR2 SVGIG, per germline (reference sequence). V lost 6 bases, J lost 3 bases, and 8 bases stayed unmatched. CDR3 length: 15 amino acids. In DNA form, the CDR3 reads TGTGCCTGCCGGGGGACTAGCGGGAATAACTACGAGCAGTACTTC. Protein: CACRGTSGNNYEQYF.

The chain joins TRBV19 to TRBJ2-2, with D hard to call. Germline CDR1 LNHDA, CDR2 SQIVND (reference sequence). This CDR3 is built from 15 residues. The ends were cut back, 4 bases at V and 0 bases at J, with 9 bases in the middle. This chain's CDR3 is CASSKMAANTGELFF. The CDR3 nucleotides are TGTGCCAGTAGTAAGATGGCAGCGAACACCGGGGAGCTGTTTTTT.

This clone was seen a handful of times. The rearrangement links TRBV7-6 to TRBJ2-5; TRBD2 aligns across 9 bases. The CDR3 totals 17 residues. V lost 2 bases and J lost 4; bases outside the gene matches: 11. From germline, CDR1 is SGHVS and CDR2 FNYEAQ. Written as DNA, the CDR3 is TGTGCCAGCAGCTTAAGAGGGAGCGGGAGGCCGATAGAGACCCAGTACTTC. This encodes CASSLRGSGRPIETQYF.

V usage is TRBV6-5 and J usage is TRBJ2-2; TRBD2 aligns across 10 bases. Trimming removed 7 bases from V and 5 bases from J; junction bases left unmatched: 1. The CDR3 extends over 13 amino acids. From germline, CDR1 is MNHEY and CDR2 SVGAGI. The CDR3 loop reads CASKAGGTGELFF. The DNA for the CDR3 is TGTGCCAGCAAAGCGGGAGGGACCGGGGAGCTGTTTTTT.

V is TRBV19 and J is TRBJ2-1; 10 bases match TRBD2. Germline assignment: CDR1 LNHDA and CDR2 SQIVND (reference sequence). Trimming cost V 5 bases and J 3 bases; bases outside gene matches: 7. The CDR3 contains 16 residues. The CDR3 region has the DNA TGTGCCAGTAGTCAATTCCTAGCGGGAGACTACAATGAGCAGTTCTTC. Translating gives CASSQFLAGDYNEQFF.

V usage is TRBV7-2 and J usage is TRBJ2-7; TRBD2 agrees at 14 bases. Germline V CDR1 and CDR2: SGHTA, FQGNSA. The CDR3 consists of 15 residues. V lost 4 bases to trimming and J lost 7 bases; unmatched junction nucleotides: 6. The CDR3 protein is CASSSSRTSGREQYF. The CDR3 DNA sequence: TGTGCCAGCAGCTCGTCCCGGACTAGCGGGAGGGAGCAGTACTTC.

The J gene is TRBJ2-3, the V gene TRBV28; the match to TRBD2 covers 7 bases. With 5 bases clipped from V and 2 bases from J, the junction kept 7 bases outside the gene matches. CDR1 MDHEN and CDR2 SYDVKM come from the germline V gene. This CDR3 contains 15 residues. In nucleotides, the CDR3 is TGTGCCAGCAGTCGCCAGCGGGGTATCACAGATACGCAGTATTTT. Encoded protein: CASSRQRGITDTQYF.

The rearrangement links TRBV9 to TRBJ2-2; D gene ambiguous. The germline gives CDR1 SGDLS, CDR2 YYNGEE. The CDR3 length is 16 residues. The V and J ends lost 0 bases and 0 bases respectively, with 9 bases between them. The CDR3 DNA is TGTGCCAGCAGCGTAGGTCCGAGGACGAACACCGGGGAGCTGTTTTTT. Encoded protein: CASSVGPRTNTGELFF.

V gene TRBV2 combines with J gene TRBJ2-3; 7 bases are shared with TRBD1. Germline V gene lookup returns CDR1 SNHLY and CDR2 FYNNEI. V lost 5 bases and J lost 5; bases outside the gene matches: 10. CDR3 length equals 15 residues. DNA for the CDR3: TGTGCCAGCAGTCCTTACAAAGGGGGCCGAGATACGCAGTATTTT. Protein: CASSPYKGGRDTQYF. The full variable domain, its missing parts supplied by reference TRBV2 and TRBJ2-3, is EPEVTQTPSHQVTQMGQEVILRCVPISNHLYFYWYRQILGQKVEFLVSFYNNEISEKSEIFDDQFSVERPDGSNFTLKIRSTKLEDSAMYFCASSPYKGGRDTQYFGPGTRLTVL.

This clone came up once. This chain connects TRBV6-4 to TRBJ2-7; D possibly corresponds to TRBD1 (7 bases). Germline assignment: CDR1 MRHNA and CDR2 SNTAGT. The CDR3 has 16 amino acids. V lost 2 bases and J lost 2, with 16 bases in between. CDR3 sequence: CASSDEGAGGTYEQYF. In DNA, the CDR3 is TGTGCCAGCAGTGACGAGGGGGCAGGGGGGACCTACGAGCAGTACTTC.

The chain recombines TRBV10-3 with TRBJ1-1, with TRBD1 matching 10 bases. The length of the CDR3 is 16 residues. V shed 2 bases, J shed 1 base, and the junction held 4 bases outside the gene matches. CDR1 and CDR2 (germline): ENHRY, SYGVKD. In DNA, the CDR3 is TGTGCCATCAGTGAGGACAGGGGGCGAGAGAACACTGAAGCTTTCTTT. Translation gives CAISEDRGRENTEAFF.

The V call is TRBV28, the J call TRBJ2-5, with 10 bases matching TRBD1. The germline V gene encodes CDR1 MDHEN and CDR2 SYDVKM. CDR3 length: 15 amino acids. With V trimmed by 6 bases and J by 5 bases, 9 bases remained unmatched. Written as DNA, the CDR3 is TGTGCCAGCAGCCTCCGACAGGGGGCGCTTGAGACCCAGTACTTC. Amino acid sequence: CASSLRQGALETQYF.

This chain uses TRBV19 with TRBJ2-7; TRBD1 is a possible D gene (6 bases). V lost 5 bases to trimming and J lost 6 bases, with 17 bases between them. CDR1 and CDR2 from the germline V gene are LNHDA and SQIVND (reference sequence). This CDR3 contains 14 residues. The CDR3: CASSSTGLLGEQYF. CDR3 coding DNA: TGTGCCAGTAGTTCAACAGGGCTTCTCGGCGAGCAGTACTTC. Full variable domain (rest looked up from reference TRBV19 and TRBJ2-7): DGGITQSPKYLFRKEGQNVTLSCEQNLNHDAMYWYRQDPGQGLRLIYYSQIVNDFQKGDIAEGYSVSREKKESFPLTVTSAQKNPTAFYLCASSSTGLLGEQYFGPGTRLTVT.

The chain links TRBV9 to TRBJ2-5; maybe TRBD1 (6 bases). Germline CDR1 SGDLS, CDR2 YYNGEE. The CDR3 spans 16 residues. Trimming cost V 0 bases and J 5 bases, with 17 bases left between them. This CDR3 is CASSVGGHRNSETQYF. CDR3 DNA sequence: TGTGCCAGCAGCGTAGGGGGGCATCGTAACTCGGAGACCCAGTACTTC.

The rearrangement links TRBV15 to TRBJ2-3; TRBD2 might be the D (5 bases). Trimming shortened V by 5 bases and J by 3 bases, and 18 bases separated the two germline ends. The CDR3 has 16 amino acids. Germline lookup yields CDR1 LNHNV and CDR2 YYDKDF (reference sequence). The CDR3 nucleotides read TGTGCCACCAGCGGAGGAAGGAGATTTGGGACAGATACGCAGTATTTT. Its protein product is CATSGGRRFGTDTQYF. Full variable domain (outside the CDR3, taken from reference TRBV15 and TRBJ2-3): DAMVIQNPRYQVTQFGKPVTLSCSQTLNHNVMYWYQQKSSQAPKLLFHYYDKDFNNEADTPDNFQSRRPNTSFCFLDIRSPGLGDTAMYLCATSGGRRFGTDTQYFGPGTRLTVL.

The chain joins TRBV7-9 to TRBJ1-1; 7 nucleotides match TRBD1. Trimming removed 5 bases from V and 0 bases from J; junction bases left unmatched: 3. Germline V gene data show CDR1 as SEHNR and CDR2 as FQNEAQ (reference sequence). The CDR3 extends over 14 amino acids. CDR3 in DNA: TGTGCCAGCAGCCCGGGACAGCTGAACACTGAAGCTTTCTTT. Its translation is CASSPGQLNTEAFF.

The chain recombines TRBV28 with TRBJ1-2; D is unclear. The CDR3 length is 14 residues. Germline-derived CDR1 and CDR2 are MDHEN and SYDVKM. V was pared by 1 base and J by 5 bases, with 11 bases between. Written as DNA, the CDR3 is TGTGCCAGCAGTTTATTCCTGTTTATGTATGGCTACACCTTC. Encoded protein: CASSLFLFMYGYTF.

The chain joins TRBV5-5 to TRBJ1-1; maybe TRBD1 (6 bases). The CDR3 is 13 residues long. Deletions cut 4 bases from V and 1 base from J, with 8 bases between. Germline V lookup: CDR1 SGHKS, CDR2 YYEKEE (reference sequence). The DNA for the CDR3 is TGTGCCAGCAGCAGGGGACAGAACACTGAAGCTTTCTTT. Translation: CASSRGQNTEAFF.

V and J are TRBV4-1 and TRBJ2-4; D possibly corresponds to TRBD2 (7 bases). Between the trimmed V and J ends, which lost 0 bases and 1 base, there was a span of 10 bases. There are 16 residues in the CDR3. Germline V gene lookup returns CDR1 MGHRA and CDR2 YSYEKL. Here the CDR3 reads CASSQDAGAAKNIQYF. The CDR3 DNA is TGCGCCAGCAGCCAAGACGCGGGGGCGGCCAAAAACATTCAGTACTTC.

This sequence joins TRBV7-2 and TRBJ1-3, with no clear D. Germline V gene sequence: CDR1 SGHTA, CDR2 FQGNSA. Trimming removed 2 bases from V and 2 bases from J, with 7 bases in between. This CDR3 region has 14 residues. CDR3 in DNA: TGTGCCAGCAGCTTATCCCCTACTGGAAACACCATATATTTT. Translated, it gives CASSLSPTGNTIYF.

V usage is TRBV6-5 and J usage is TRBJ2-5, with TRBD1 matching over 9 bases. With V trimmed by 2 bases and J by 4 bases, 8 bases remained unmatched. The V gene's germline CDR1 is MNHEY and CDR2 SVGAGI. This CDR3 spans 16 amino acids. The CDR3 sequence: CASSYTGTGSLETQYF. DNA for the CDR3: TGTGCCAGCAGTTACACCGGGACAGGGTCGTTAGAGACCCAGTACTTC.

V usage is TRBV9 and J usage is TRBJ2-5; 14 bases fit TRBD2. V was pared by 3 bases and J by 5 bases, with 6 bases of the junction left unmatched. The germline V gene has CDR1 SGDLS and CDR2 YYNGEE. The CDR3 has 16 amino acids. CDR3 in DNA: TGTGCCAGCAGCGCGGGACTAGCGGGAGTCGAGGAGACCCAGTACTTC. Amino acids: CASSAGLAGVEETQYF.